These 27 T cell receptor beta chains were all obtained from the same sample, sequenced in a study of T-cell reconstitution after alpha-beta-depleted transplantation in children. Unique molecular identifiers were used to barcode this TCRbeta library. Each CDR3 protein is one row after TCRdb ran MiXCR on the PCR reads. This sample has around 800,000 distinct CDR3 sequences, with roughly 15% found just once. The specimen comprised PBMCs, mostly from graft donor cells, sampled 360 days after TCRalphabeta/CD19-depleted stem cell transplant. The receptor set was obtained from a male patient under 18 who had a stem cell transplant for acute lymphoblastic leukemia, so the T cells may come from the graft donor.

The V gene is TRBV20-1, the J gene TRBJ1-4; 11 nucleotides align to TRBD1. The CDR3 has 16 amino acids. V lost 1 base, J lost 8 bases, and 9 bases stayed unmatched. The germline gives CDR1 DFQATT, CDR2 SNEGSKA (reference sequence). In DNA form, the CDR3 reads TGCAGTGCTAGAGGGCGACCGGGACAGGGGGGGGAAAAACTGTTTTTT. Translated: CSARGRPGQGGEKLFF.

This clonotype was counted ten times or more. The rearrangement links TRBV12-3 or TRBV12-4 to TRBJ2-7; D not certain. Trimming pared 1 base from V and 3 bases from J, leaving 7 bases between. The CDR3 spans 13 residues. The CDR3 coding sequence is TGTGCCAGCAGTTTAGGCAGCTACTACGAGCAGTACTTC. Translation gives CASSLGSYYEQYF.

The V call is TRBV6-1, the J call TRBJ2-3; possible D gene TRBD1, 6 bases. CDR3 length: 17 amino acids. The V end was cut by 1 base, the J end by 1 base, with 15 bases between. Germline assignment: CDR1 MNHNS and CDR2 SASEGT. CDR3 sequence (DNA): TGTGCCAGCAGTGAAGTGACAGGCCGAAAAGGCACAGATACGCAGTATTTT. It encodes CASSEVTGRKGTDTQYF.

This clonotype was seen more than once but under ten times. V and J are TRBV7-3 and TRBJ2-1; D gene ambiguous. Germline V gene lookup returns CDR1 SGHTA and CDR2 FQGTGA. The CDR3 runs to 15 residues. The V end lost 3 bases, the J end lost 0 bases, and 9 bases lay between the germline ends. CDR3 nucleotide sequence: TGTGCCAGCAGCTTCCGGACGGTCTCCTACAATGAGCAGTTCTTC. This translates into CASSFRTVSYNEQFF.

Many counts were recorded for this clonotype. The V and J genes are TRBV2 and TRBJ2-3; TRBD2 matches at 10 bases. The CDR3 runs 15 residues. CDR1 is SNHLY and CDR2 is FYNNEI in the germline V gene. The V segment lost 3 bases and the J segment 6 bases; nucleotides outside the gene matches: 6. In DNA form, the CDR3 reads TGTGCCAGCAGTGAGGGTAGCGGGAGGCTGGATACGCAGTATTTT. It is translated as CASSEGSGRLDTQYF.

This clonotype has just a few counts. The chain uses TRBV11-1 and TRBJ2-1; weak D call: TRBD2 (6 bases). Looked up from germline, CDR1 is SGHAT and CDR2 is FQDESV (reference sequence). The CDR3 spans 18 residues. The V end was cut by 5 bases, the J end by 0 bases, with 20 bases between. CDR3: CASSLRTGTPSSYNEQFF. CDR3 coding DNA: TGTGCCAGCAGCCTAAGAACCGGGACTCCTAGCTCCTACAATGAGCAGTTCTTC.

This clonotype was recorded at least ten times. The rearrangement links TRBV4-2 to TRBJ2-1; 8 bases match TRBD2. The J segment lost 7 bases and the V segment lost 1 base, leaving 3 bases of the junction unmatched. The CDR3 is 14 residues long. Germline CDR1 and CDR2: LGHNA and YNFKEQ. The CDR3 reads CASSQGLARNEQFF. In DNA form, the CDR3 reads TGTGCCAGCAGCCAAGGACTAGCGCGTAATGAGCAGTTCTTC.

This clonotype was seen a single time. The chain links TRBV6-5 to TRBJ2-1, with 7 bases fitting TRBD2. J was trimmed by 9 bases and V by 0 bases; bases with no gene match: 5. The CDR3 is 14 residues long. Germline V CDR1 and CDR2: MNHEY, SVGAGI. CDR3 protein: CASSYSSGKGEQFF. The CDR3 region has the DNA TGTGCCAGCAGTTACTCGAGCGGGAAGGGTGAGCAGTTCTTC.

The V gene is TRBV2, the J gene TRBJ2-1; a weak D match, TRBD2 (7 bases). V was clipped by 6 bases and J by 2 bases, with 14 bases between them. CDR3 length: 15 residues. Germline V CDR1 and CDR2: SNHLY, FYNNEI. The CDR3 here is CASRDRGRAYNEQFF. In DNA form, the CDR3 reads TGTGCCAGCAGAGATAGGGGGAGGGCCTACAATGAGCAGTTCTTC.

This sequence joins TRBV10-1 and TRBJ2-5, with no clear D. The CDR3 covers 14 residues. The V and J ends lost 11 bases and 3 bases respectively, with 19 bases between them. Germline loops: CDR1 WNHNN, CDR2 SYGVQD (reference sequence). CDR3 residues: CAPFWAREEETQYF. CDR3 sequence (DNA): TGCGCCCCCTTTTGGGCTAGAGAAGAAGAGACCCAGTACTTC.

This chain links TRBV10-2 with TRBJ1-5, with TRBD1 matching over 8 bases. This CDR3 is built from 13 residues. The trim removed 7 bases at V and 4 bases at J, leaving 3 bases unmatched. CDR1 WSHSY and CDR2 SAAADI come from the germline V gene. CDR3 region: CASKGQENQPQHF. DNA for the CDR3: TGCGCCAGCAAGGGACAGGAGAATCAGCCCCAGCATTTT.

This clonotype was detected a few times. The J gene is TRBJ2-2, the V gene TRBV24-1; D is undetermined. The CDR3 spans 16 residues. Trimming removed 5 bases from V and 0 bases from J, with 12 bases in between. Germline assignment: CDR1 KGHDR and CDR2 SFDVKD. CDR3 region: CATSAPLSANTGELFF. The CDR3, as DNA: TGTGCCACCAGTGCCCCCCTAAGCGCGAACACCGGGGAGCTGTTTTTT.

In this sample, this clonotype turned up once. V usage is TRBV7-3 and J usage is TRBJ2-3; D is perhaps TRBD1 (5 bases). With 6 bases removed from V and 1 base from J, the gap between germline ends came to 11 bases. The germline V gene has CDR1 SGHTA and CDR2 FQGTGA. The CDR3 length is 14 residues. CDR3 amino acids: CASSQQAGTDTQYF. In nucleotides, the CDR3 is TGTGCCAGCAGTCAACAGGCGGGCACAGATACGCAGTATTTT.

The chain carries TRBV5-4 and TRBJ1-4; D unresolved. V was cut by 1 base and J by 0 bases, with 13 bases left in between. The CDR3 is 17 residues long. CDR1 is SGHNT and CDR2 is YYREEE in the germline V gene (reference sequence). CDR3 in DNA: TGTGCCAGCAGCTTGATCGGGGAGACTGCAACTAATGAAAAACTGTTTTTT. This gives the protein CASSLIGETATNEKLFF.

This clonotype was found a few times. The chain carries TRBV5-1 and TRBJ2-3; D might be TRBD2 (6 bases). This CDR3 spans 16 amino acids. Between the trimmed V and J ends, which lost 0 bases and 2 bases, there was a span of 13 bases. Germline CDR1 and CDR2: SGHRS and YFSETQ. CDR3 amino acids: CASSLVTGGATDTQYF. CDR3 in DNA: TGCGCCAGCAGCTTGGTGACTGGCGGGGCCACAGATACGCAGTATTTT.

This clonotype turned up a few times. This chain links TRBV7-9 with TRBJ2-2; D may be TRBD2 (5 bases). The CDR3 covers 17 residues. Germline lookup yields CDR1 SEHNR and CDR2 FQNEAQ (reference sequence). Trimming removed 5 bases at V and 4 bases at J, with 20 bases between. The CDR3 is CASSPHGVQGGTGELFF. The CDR3 DNA is TGTGCCAGCAGCCCCCACGGGGTGCAAGGCGGCACCGGGGAGCTGTTTTTT.

This clonotype was seen repeatedly, ten times or more. V gene TRBV7-9 combines with J gene TRBJ1-2, with a tentative D call TRBD1 (6 bases). This CDR3 is 16 amino acids long. Germline V lookup: CDR1 SEHNR, CDR2 FQNEAQ (reference sequence). Trimming cost V 3 bases and J 2 bases, with 16 bases left between them. The CDR3 here is CASSFRVGGQNYGYTF. Here the CDR3 DNA reads TGTGCCAGCAGCTTCCGGGTAGGGGGACAAAACTATGGCTACACCTTC.

This clonotype has a single count. A read error may explain this, as a much larger clone is one base away. As the CDR3 is not closed by the conserved phenylalanine or tryptophan, this likely results from a read error. The chain joins TRBV9 to TRBJ1-4; D uncertain. The CDR3 totals 14 residues. Trimming shortened V by 1 base and J by 4 bases, and 8 bases separated the two germline ends. Germline values: CDR1 SGDLS, CDR2 YYNGEE. The CDR3 DNA reads as TGTGCCAGCAGCGTACGAGGACGTAATGAAAAACTGTTTTGT. It specifies CASSVRGRNEKLFC.

The chain couples TRBV7-3 to TRBJ2-2, with a tentative D call TRBD1 (6 bases). The V and J ends lost 3 bases and 0 bases respectively, with 14 bases between them. Germline loops: CDR1 SGHTA, CDR2 FQGTGA. The CDR3 contains 17 residues. CDR3 protein: CASSLGAQAANTGELFF. The CDR3 DNA follows: TGTGCCAGCAGCTTGGGGGCCCAAGCCGCGAACACCGGGGAGCTGTTTTTT.

This clonotype was observed once. Given a much more abundant clone one base away, this may be a read error. The CDR3 region is CASSHSGRANEQYF. CDR3 nucleotides: TGTGCCAGCAGCCATAGCGGGAGGGCCAACGAGCAGTACTTC. This rearrangement joins TRBV3-1 to TRBJ2-7; 11 bases match TRBD2. Germline V gene data show CDR1 as LGHDT and CDR2 as YNNKEL (reference sequence). The CDR3 covers 14 residues. Trimming at V came to 3 bases and at J to 5 bases, leaving 3 bases not matched to a gene.

With respect to this clonotype: The conserved phenylalanine or tryptophan normally closing the CDR3 is absent here, so this likely arose from a read error. The chain couples TRBV4-1 to TRBJ1-5, with D possibly matching TRBD1 (5 bases). CDR1 is MGHRA and CDR2 is YSYEKL in the germline V gene. Trimming removed 4 bases at V and 6 bases at J, with 13 bases between. The CDR3 runs 14 residues. CDR3 loop: CASSLTSGSQPQHC. The CDR3 DNA follows: TGCGCCAGCAGCCTCACCTCAGGGTCTCAGCCCCAGCATTGT.

This clonotype has a handful of counts. V gene TRBV27 combines with J gene TRBJ2-2; D uncertain. CDR3 length: 15 residues. V was clipped by 7 bases and J by 2 bases, with 14 bases between them. Germline V lookup: CDR1 MNHEY, CDR2 SMNVEV (reference sequence). The chain's CDR3 is CASTEGPPNTGELFF. In DNA form, the CDR3 reads TGTGCCAGCACTGAAGGACCACCTAACACCGGGGAGCTGTTTTTT.

The chain carries TRBV20-1 and TRBJ2-1; D gene unclear. The CDR3 length is 14 residues. V was cut by 3 bases and J by 5 bases, with 14 bases left in between. Germline loops: CDR1 DFQATT, CDR2 SNEGSKA (reference sequence). CDR3 region: CSARLIGGHNEQFF. CDR3 bases: TGCAGTGCTAGGCTGATTGGCGGACACAATGAGCAGTTCTTC.

This clonotype was seen at least ten times. The chain carries TRBV7-3 and TRBJ2-1, with D perhaps matching TRBD1 or TRBD2 (5 bases each). The CDR3 is made up of 14 amino acids. CDR1 and CDR2 from the germline V gene are SGHTA and FQGTGA. The germline V and J ends were trimmed by 1 base and 3 bases, with 7 bases remaining between them. The CDR3 protein is CASSLRDGYNEQFF. CDR3 DNA sequence: TGTGCCAGCAGCTTAAGGGACGGCTACAATGAGCAGTTCTTC.

This clonotype has a count of ten or more. The chain has TRBV24-1 and TRBJ2-1; D possibly corresponds to TRBD1 (5 bases). CDR3 length equals 14 residues. The V end was cut by 1 base, the J end by 7 bases, with 10 bases between. CDR1 KGHDR and CDR2 SFDVKD come from the germline V gene. CDR3 sequence reads: CATSDFSGKNEQFF. The CDR3 DNA follows: TGTGCCACCAGTGATTTCTCAGGGAAGAATGAGCAGTTCTTC.

The genes are TRBV4-1 and TRBJ1-2; D may be TRBD1 (5 bases). Trimming stripped 1 base from V and 2 bases from J, with 8 bases between. The CDR3 is 14 residues long. The germline V gene encodes CDR1 MGHRA and CDR2 YSYEKL. DNA of the CDR3: TGCGCCAGCAGCCAAGGGGGCTACAACTATGGCTACACCTTC. It is translated as CASSQGGYNYGYTF.

The chain joins TRBV12-3 or TRBV12-4 to TRBJ2-1, with D possibly being TRBD1 (6 bases). Trimming stripped 7 bases from V and 9 bases from J, with 16 bases between. CDR3 size: 13 residues. For the CDR3, the DNA is TGTGCCAGCAATCAAGGACAGATAGTTGAGCAGTTCTTC. This translates into CASNQGQIVEQFF.